This is a list of T cell receptor beta chains from one sample in a study of early T cells in non-severe SARS-CoV-2 infection. TCRdb used MiXCR to reprocess the 5' RACE reads, holding one entry per CDR3 protein. The sample comprises some 81,000 distinct CDR3 sequences, approximately 15% of which are singletons, and approximately 2.9% rests with the top ten. Material for sequencing was whole blood. The origin of the receptors is an adult who was a healthcare worker with PCR-confirmed SARS-CoV-2 infection or an uninfected control (not recorded which). The conserved cysteine and the conserved F or W are not part of the CDR3 here. Each record gives: CDR3 protein, CDR3 length, V gene.

CDR3aa: ASMGQEGFYGYT
len: 12
v_gene: TRBV2

CDR3aa: ASGVGSTDTQY
len: 11
v_gene: TRBV10-1

CDR3aa: ASSPISGGADEQF
len: 13
v_gene: TRBV11-2

CDR3aa: AISRGLAGGTDTQY
len: 14
v_gene: TRBV10-3

CDR3aa: ASSMPGGTGSYEQY
len: 14
v_gene: TRBV19

CDR3aa: ASSSRDRGYDEQY
len: 13
v_gene: TRBV13

CDR3aa: ASSSTRGPTRISTDTQY
len: 17
v_gene: TRBV11-2

CDR3aa: ASSRATTDTQY
len: 11
v_gene: TRBV7-3

CDR3aa: ASSHLWEDEQF
len: 11
v_gene: TRBV3-1

CDR3aa: ASSLRQGGTDTQY
len: 13
v_gene: TRBV11-3

CDR3aa: ASSRDGGFAKNIQY
len: 14
v_gene: TRBV4-2

CDR3aa: ATSRGVRYEQY
len: 11
v_gene: TRBV15

CDR3aa: ASSVPAGGSGELF
len: 13
v_gene: TRBV9

CDR3aa: ASSLSPPNYGYT
len: 12
v_gene: TRBV28

CDR3aa: ASRTGTGAYQPQH
len: 13
v_gene: TRBV12-3/TRBV12-4

CDR3aa: ASIRFQPQH
len: 9
v_gene: TRBV6-4

CDR3aa: ASSQDSFRTETQY
len: 13
v_gene: TRBV4-1

CDR3aa: ASSESKGVTGNEQF
len: 14
v_gene: TRBV10-2

CDR3aa: ASSEAWSGGSTDAQY
len: 15
v_gene: TRBV6-1

CDR3aa: ASSVDQTYEQY
len: 11
v_gene: TRBV18

CDR3aa: ASSPPGLAEQF
len: 11
v_gene: TRBV3-1

CDR3aa: ASSLDAEETQY
len: 11
v_gene: TRBV28

CDR3aa: ASSLEGISNQPQH
len: 13
v_gene: TRBV5-1

CDR3aa: ASSPTDGYSYEQY
len: 13
v_gene: TRBV7-8

CDR3aa: ASSGGPNSGANVLT
len: 14
v_gene: TRBV5-1

CDR3aa: ASSFSGSYNEQF
len: 12
v_gene: TRBV7-9

CDR3aa: ASSLSRTGEEKLF
len: 13
v_gene: TRBV7-9

CDR3aa: ASMESGLNEQF
len: 11
v_gene: TRBV19

CDR3aa: SASPSSPGNEQF
len: 12
v_gene: TRBV20-1

CDR3aa: ASSRPGSIHNEQF
len: 13
v_gene: TRBV14

CDR3aa: ASSFLPDFQETQY
len: 13
v_gene: TRBV2

CDR3aa: ASSYPTGGGTEAF
len: 13
v_gene: TRBV6-2/TRBV6-3

CDR3aa: ASSPYLGESTDTQY
len: 14
v_gene: TRBV7-8

CDR3aa: ASSPRTSPGTEAF
len: 13
v_gene: TRBV5-4

CDR3aa: ASSPNQGPANYGYT
len: 14
v_gene: TRBV7-9

CDR3aa: ASSSGGQANYGYT
len: 13
v_gene: TRBV28

CDR3aa: ASSTGGLSGSRNEQF
len: 15
v_gene: TRBV7-9

CDR3aa: ASSNSGANVLT
len: 11
v_gene: TRBV19

CDR3aa: SARVRVTGELF
len: 11
v_gene: TRBV20-1

CDR3aa: SANTGGKETQY
len: 11
v_gene: TRBV20-1

CDR3aa: ASSSTWTSGGANEQF
len: 15
v_gene: TRBV11-1

CDR3aa: ASSPRHLKGETQY
len: 13
v_gene: TRBV27

CDR3aa: ASSIPPLADRYNEQF
len: 15
v_gene: TRBV19

CDR3aa: ASAPSGSLANEQF
len: 13
v_gene: TRBV6-5

CDR3aa: ASGGYAYTEAF
len: 11
v_gene: TRBV6-5

CDR3aa: ASSSRQGPYEQY
len: 12
v_gene: TRBV11-2

CDR3aa: ASGFLTEANYGYT
len: 13
v_gene: TRBV12-5

CDR3aa: ASSLEHPGETQY
len: 12
v_gene: TRBV7-2

CDR3aa: ASSPWSGSGDTQY
len: 13
v_gene: TRBV11-2

CDR3aa: ASSSPGTGSPYEQY
len: 14
v_gene: TRBV5-1

CDR3aa: ASGRATSGGSSYNEQF
len: 16
v_gene: TRBV6-1

CDR3aa: ASSLNPGGDTQY
len: 12
v_gene: TRBV12-3/TRBV12-4

CDR3aa: SVESPGGPDTQY
len: 12
v_gene: TRBV29-1

CDR3aa: ASSQDLERGSLTNTEAF
len: 17
v_gene: TRBV3-1

CDR3aa: ASSMIGGRYSGANVLT
len: 16
v_gene: TRBV7-6

CDR3aa: ASSQDLTIRYEQY
len: 13
v_gene: TRBV3-1

CDR3aa: ASSQPLTGLAGNTQY
len: 15
v_gene: TRBV3-1

CDR3aa: SVEDWGGGTLSGNQPQH
len: 17
v_gene: TRBV29-1

CDR3aa: ASSLRSGSGPGELF
len: 14
v_gene: TRBV12-3/TRBV12-4